The source of this T cell receptor (beta chain) is a study of blood T cell repertoires in COVID-19. Overall study: Collection of acute and convalescent COVID-19 samples took place in the United States, Italy and Spain. In each case, the material was cDNA or gDNA derived from T cells, B-cell-depleted T cells, or PBMCs.

Per the original data handling: Reference gene primer amplification gave nucleated cell count estimates. Profiled with immunoSEQ multiplex PCR; TCRdb holds only in-frame clones, not every one. V and J calls and clone size are as listed in that table; D and trimming were resolved from the DNA. The table shows about 210,000 clones, with 85% to 90% occurring only once. This CDR3 spans 14 amino acids. Germline V gene lookup returns CDR1 SGHRS and CDR2 YFSETQ. Trimming took off 0 bases at V and 3 bases at J, with 9 bases between the two ends. The V and J genes are TRBV5-1 and TRBJ1-1; TRBD1 is a possible D gene (6 bases). Material: peripheral blood. This TCR was sampled from a man aged 18 to 30 with active or convalescent COVID-19. CDR3 loop: CASSLEAGDTEAFF. The CDR3 DNA is TGCGCCAGCAGCTTGGAGGCAGGGGACACTGAAGCTTTCTTT.